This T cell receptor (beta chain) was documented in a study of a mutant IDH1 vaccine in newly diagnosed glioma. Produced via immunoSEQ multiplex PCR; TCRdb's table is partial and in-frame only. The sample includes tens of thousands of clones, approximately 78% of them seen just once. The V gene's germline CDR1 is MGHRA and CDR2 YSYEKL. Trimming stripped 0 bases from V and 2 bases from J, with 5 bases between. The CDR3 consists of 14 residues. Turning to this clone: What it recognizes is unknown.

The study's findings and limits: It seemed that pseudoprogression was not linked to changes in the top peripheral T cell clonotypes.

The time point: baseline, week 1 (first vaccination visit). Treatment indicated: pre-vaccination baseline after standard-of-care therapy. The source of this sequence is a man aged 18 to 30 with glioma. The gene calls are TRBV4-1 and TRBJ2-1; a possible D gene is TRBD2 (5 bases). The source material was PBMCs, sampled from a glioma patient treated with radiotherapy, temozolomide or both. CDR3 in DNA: TGCGCCAGCAGCCAAGAGAGGGCCTACAATGAGCAGTTCTTC. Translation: CASSQERAYNEQFF.